A single sample is the source of the 8 T cell receptor beta chains below, sequenced in a study of immune evolution from preneoplasia to lung adenocarcinoma. The data were produced by immunoSEQ multiplex PCR, yet TCRdb's version contains in-frame clones alone and is incomplete. This sample has some 5,100 clones, with around 69% found just once. The sample was FFPE adjacent normal lung tissue. These receptors came from a person older than 75 with lung adenocarcinoma.

This sequence joins TRBV7-9 and TRBJ1-2, with a weak D call TRBD1 (5 bases). Germline values: CDR1 SEHNR, CDR2 FQNEAQ (reference sequence). This CDR3 is built from 17 residues. V shed 3 bases and J shed 0 bases, with 17 bases lying between them. This CDR3 is CASSLGGEGQANYGYTF. The CDR3 DNA is TGTGCCAGCAGCTTGGGTGGCGAGGGGCAAGCTAACTATGGCTACACCTTC.

This chain connects TRBV6-5 to TRBJ1-2, with 10 nucleotides matching TRBD1. The germline CDR1 and CDR2 sequences are MNHEY and SVGAGI. V lost 3 bases and J lost 8; bases outside the gene matches: 9. The CDR3 length is 15 residues. For the CDR3, the DNA is TGTGCCAGCAGTTATTTTCCGGGACAGGGGTACGGCTACACCTTC. Encoded protein: CASSYFPGQGYGYTF.

A few counts support this clone. V gene TRBV4-3 combines with J gene TRBJ2-7; tentatively, D is TRBD1 (6 bases). This CDR3 spans 14 amino acids. The V gene lost 0 bases and the J gene lost 3 bases, with 9 bases spanning the gap. Germline CDR1 reads LGHNA; CDR2 reads YSLEER. The CDR3 DNA sequence: TGCGCCAGCAGCCAAGATAAACAGGGCTACGAGCAGTACTTC. Residues: CASSQDKQGYEQYF.

The gene calls are TRBV7-2 and TRBJ2-7; TRBD1 aligns across 9 bases. Germline trimming cut 3 bases from V and 4 bases from J; bases unmatched to any gene: 7. Germline V gene sequence: CDR1 SGHTA, CDR2 FQGNSA. This CDR3 is built from 15 residues. CDR3 nucleotides: TGTGCCAGCAGCTTGAGTACAGGGGGCTTATACGAGCAGTACTTC. Protein: CASSLSTGGLYEQYF.

This clone showed up just a few times. V usage is TRBV5-6 and J usage is TRBJ1-2, with 7 positions matching TRBD1. The CDR3 contains 15 residues. Unmatched junction bases numbered 8, after V lost 4 bases and J lost 2 bases. The germline CDR1 and CDR2 sequences are SGHDT and YYEEEE. CDR3 amino acids: CASSRDRAQNYGYTF. CDR3 DNA: TGTGCCAGCAGCCGCGACAGGGCCCAAAACTATGGCTACACCTTC.

The V and J genes are TRBV14 and TRBJ2-3; D is perhaps TRBD2 (6 bases). In germline, CDR1 is SGHDN, CDR2 FVKESK. Trimming took off 2 bases at V and 6 bases at J, with 9 bases between the two ends. CDR3 size: 13 residues. The CDR3 region is CASSQQEGDTQYF. The CDR3 DNA reads TGTGCCAGCAGCCAACAGGAGGGGGATACGCAGTATTTT.

The chain uses TRBV11-2 and TRBJ2-7; 10 bases align to TRBD2. Per germline, CDR1 SGHAT and CDR2 FQNNGV. The trim removed 5 bases at V and 3 bases at J, leaving 4 bases unmatched. The CDR3 is 14 amino acids. CDR3 sequence: CASSLTSGDYEQYF. The CDR3 coding sequence is TGTGCCAGCAGCCTAACTAGCGGGGACTACGAGCAGTACTTC. Together with reference TRBV11-2 and TRBJ2-7, the CDR3 gives the full variable domain: EAGVAQSPRYKIIEKRQSVAFWCNPISGHATLYWYQQILGQGPKLLIQFQNNGVVDDSQLPKDRFSAERLKGVDSTLKIQPAKLEDSAVYLCASSLTSGDYEQYFGPGTRLTVT.

In this sample, this clone turned up once. The chain links TRBV30 to TRBJ2-3; the D gene is possibly TRBD2 (6 bases). Germline V gene sequence: CDR1 GTSNPN, CDR2 SVGIG (reference sequence). CDR3 length: 16 amino acids. With 0 bases removed from V and 4 bases from J, the gap between germline ends came to 17 bases. CDR3 residues: CAWSVQIAALPDTQYF. CDR3 bases: TGTGCCTGGAGTGTACAGATAGCGGCCCTCCCAGATACGCAGTATTTT. The entire variable domain, with the rest obtained from reference TRBV30 and TRBJ2-3, is as follows: SQTIHQWPATLVQPVGSPLSLECTVEGTSNPNLYWYRQAAGRGLQLLFYSVGIGQISSEVPQNLSASRPQDRQFILSSKKLLLSDSGFYLCAWSVQIAALPDTQYFGPGTRLTVL.